Listed here is a single TCR beta chain. These data are taken from a study of control samples from healthy donors and cancer patients. The protocol was immunoSEQ multiplex PCR, while the TCRdb copy is restricted to in-frame clones and leaves out a portion. This sample yields roughly 40,000 clones, of which over 80% are seen a single time; 45% to 50% belongs to the top ten. Germline values: CDR1 SGDLS, CDR2 YYNGEE. Trimming cost V 2 bases and J 9 bases, with 11 bases left between them. CDR3 length: 12 amino acids. The specimen sequenced was blood. The receptor comes from a man aged 55 to 70 in good health. The V and J genes are TRBV9 and TRBJ1-1; tentatively, D is TRBD1 (5 bases). The CDR3 loop is CASSVATGKAFF. In nucleotides, the CDR3 is TGTGCCAGCAGCGTCGCTACAGGAAAAGCTTTCTTT.